The rows below give T cell receptor beta chains drawn from one sample of a study of T cell changes during pregnancy in multiple sclerosis. The assay was immunoSEQ multiplex PCR, and TCRdb's table has in-frame clones only and misses some. The profile covers roughly 40,000 clones, with approximately 94% appearing a single time and more than 1.5% taken by the ten largest. The material sequenced was peripheral blood, taken in the third trimester of pregnancy. The receptor set was obtained from a female donor with multiple sclerosis, enrolled in a pregnancy study. Each CDR3 is given with its conserved first and last residue. Fields, in order: V gene, CDR3 protein.

V gene: TRBV2
CDR3 protein: CASNRGGAGEQYF

V gene: TRBV7-3
CDR3 protein: CASSLGLAGGPDTQYF

V gene: TRBV6-4
CDR3 protein: CASSEFWTDRNTEAFF

V gene: TRBV5-1
CDR3 protein: CASSRRTVKGDTQYF

V gene: TRBV6-6
CDR3 protein: CASRGQANTGELFF

V gene: TRBV5-5
CDR3 protein: CASSLSPQGAIGYEQYF

V gene: TRBV10-3
CDR3 protein: CATEAEEGLGETQYF

V gene: TRBV28
CDR3 protein: CASSSPQGNSNQPQHF

V gene: TRBV15
CDR3 protein: CATSRGGTVNEAFF

V gene: TRBV29-1
CDR3 protein: CSVRIPGQGLQETQYF

V gene: TRBV19
CDR3 protein: CASRTTGGLNGYTF

V gene: TRBV4-1
CDR3 protein: CASSPSTGGNEKLFF

V gene: TRBV29-1
CDR3 protein: CSVRTGTSNEKLFF

V gene: TRBV5-1
CDR3 protein: CASSRGTSEDTDTQYF

V gene: TRBV9
CDR3 protein: CASSEDDRDNYGYTF

V gene: TRBV29-1
CDR3 protein: CSVGAGGTDTQYF

V gene: TRBV4-3
CDR3 protein: CASSQGVGLAAYEQFF

V gene: TRBV30
CDR3 protein: CAWSAGGIGNTIYF

V gene: TRBV7-2
CDR3 protein: CASSLDGVAQHF

V gene: TRBV6-1
CDR3 protein: CASSGRTSGGQETQYF

V gene: TRBV5-8
CDR3 protein: CASSSIGQGTDTQYF

V gene: TRBV5-6
CDR3 protein: CASSPAPAGGNNEQFF

V gene: TRBV7-9
CDR3 protein: CASSSDLWGAYGYTF

V gene: TRBV11-2
CDR3 protein: CASSFGWAGGIGGNTEAFF

V gene: TRBV15
CDR3 protein: CATSRLTGGTEAFF

V gene: TRBV10-3
CDR3 protein: CAISERSGVSNQPQHF

V gene: TRBV21-1
CDR3 protein: CASSPPRGGRTRVTKNIQYF

V gene: TRBV2
CDR3 protein: CASSQNLRGNQPQHF

V gene: TRBV19
CDR3 protein: CASTVRWTATTGELFF

V gene: TRBV5-1
CDR3 protein: CASSLGFRDTGANVLTF

V gene: TRBV2
CDR3 protein: CASSLPSGGPFFSTDTQYF

V gene: TRBV7-8
CDR3 protein: CASSSWGGVGYTF

V gene: TRBV5-1
CDR3 protein: CASSLTGTVGGNTIYF

V gene: TRBV9
CDR3 protein: CASSPIGQGHEQYF

V gene: TRBV11-2
CDR3 protein: CASSLIGRGGTGELFF

V gene: TRBV27
CDR3 protein: CASSLRDSNQPQHF

V gene: TRBV19
CDR3 protein: CASSLAGNYEQYF

V gene: TRBV6-5
CDR3 protein: CASSTGGAELFF

V gene: TRBV7-8
CDR3 protein: CASSLDRGESNQPQHF

V gene: TRBV20-1
CDR3 protein: CSARGEGELFF

V gene: TRBV7-8
CDR3 protein: CASSLGRGQGVLSYNEQFF

V gene: TRBV27
CDR3 protein: CASSSIKLRTTDTQYF

V gene: TRBV29-1
CDR3 protein: CSVVTDREAFF

V gene: TRBV7-8
CDR3 protein: CASRGLARNEQFF